This TCR beta chain was documented in a study of regulatory T cells in long-lasting Graves disease (dated by TCRdb to the early 2020s). Describing the broader study: In the newly diagnosed Graves' disease group, patients had been taking antithyroid drugs for less than 3 months. Persistent Graves' disease patients were compared with newly diagnosed Graves' disease patients by peripheral blood TCR sequencing and RNA sequencing. The study took place in China and was registered as a clinical trial. A total of about 35 samples underwent TCR sequencing, from about 13 patients with persistent Graves' disease and some 20 patients with newly diagnosed Graves' disease. Study-level results and caveats: Persistent Graves' disease patients showed lower TCR Shannon entropy and fewer highly expanded clones than newly diagnosed patients, suggesting clonal expansion. The authors acknowledged the small sample size as a limitation that may reduce accuracy. Persistent disease showed preferential use of TRBV28, TRBJ1-2 and TRBJ2-5, whereas newly diagnosed disease favored TRBV20-1 and TRBJ2-1. Sequencing and analysis were limited to the TCR beta chain. Patients with persistent disease shared more public clonotypes (over 2,500) than newly diagnosed patients did (966). Peripheral blood alone was examined, since thyroid tissue, which constituted the primary lesion, could not be accessed.

Libraries were made using multiplex PCR. Sequencing was performed on an Illumina HiSeq 4000. To build TCR beta libraries, CDR3 regions were amplified by Arm-PCR using iRepertoire HTBI primers. Before sequencing, the PCR products went through gel purification. Processing in the source paper ran as follows. Gene usage analysis of CDR3 amino acid clonotypes used the 62 TRBV and around 13 TRBJ segments found across samples. COPE and FqMerger were used to merge the filtered high-quality paired reads into contigs. BLAST was used to align contigs to IMGT TRBV, TRBD and TRBJ reference genes, with CDR3 defined following IMGT. Any clonotype with a frequency above 0.1% was counted as a highly expanded clone. Shannon entropy was used to measure repertoire diversity, and the Gini coefficient was used to measure V-J evenness. A clonotype found in more than one individual was treated as public. The raw public reads went through TCRdb reprocessing: fastp at Q25, MiXCR clone calling, in-frame beta chains kept. Identical CDR3 proteins give one entry, which carries the most common genes and DNA. TCRdb's processing, not the authors' own work, is the source of the V and J calls. In all, the sample holds under 450,000 distinct CDR3 sequences, and 12% of those were seen once. The top ten hold 15% to 20% of the sample.

This sample's time point label indicates: newly diagnosed GD, antithyroid drugs for less than 3 months. RNA was extracted from PBMCs in TRIzol for both TCR sequencing and RNA sequencing. Graves' disease was diagnosed according to American Thyroid Association guidelines. Patients were recruited from an endocrinology department in Xi'an, China. Each patient gave roughly 8.4 milliliters of peripheral blood, collected in an EDTA anticoagulant tube. Ficoll Paque Plus density gradient separation was used to isolate PBMCs, and no further T cell sorting was done. An Agilent 2100 Bioanalyzer and agarose gel were used to check RNA quality, and a NanoDrop 2000 was used to measure RNA concentration. Cut back by 2 bases and 3 bases, the V and J ends lie 9 bases apart. CDR1 SGHTS and CDR2 YDEGEE were looked up in the germline V gene. The CDR3 runs 13 residues from the cysteine to the valine. The entry retains the CDR3 DNA only, 39 bases that are in frame from base 1.

This clonotype came up many times. Its antigen is currently not known. No clone much larger than this one lies a single base away; base qualities are absent. These data are also associated with another study on T cells in Graves' hyperthyroidism and ophthalmopathy. The second study's paper adds: Stable Graves' hyperthyroidism was defined as the absence of progression to ophthalmopathy over 18 months of follow-up. Hyperthyroidism patients were newly diagnosed, with disease duration under 2 months, and aged 18 to 65 years. Any patient with an uncontrolled infection, another autoimmune disease, pregnancy or lactation was excluded. Clinical symptoms, serum thyroxine and TRAb, thyroid ultrasound, and orbital computed tomography formed the basis for the diagnoses. The TCR CDR3 was subjected to a first round of RT-PCR using the HTBI primer set and the Qiagen OneStep RT-PCR kit. Most expanded thyroid clonotypes (frequency above 0.001) were also detected in blood, suggesting blood repertoires may reflect thyroid immune responses. A model built on a 13 V-J signature distinguished ophthalmopathy from stable hyperthyroidism, reaching 85% to 90% sensitivity and 81.08% specificity in cross-validation and 80%/75% in testing. In validation, progression to ophthalmopathy was predicted by the model with approximately 67% sensitivity and 72.22% specificity, a median of approximately 6.5 months before onset. To identify TCR V-J signatures that set the groups apart, the researchers used a discovery cohort of 100 patients, made up of 43 with Graves' ophthalmopathy and some 58 with stable Graves' hyperthyroidism. An independent validation cohort of 18 to 20 hyperthyroidism patients and about 15 patients who later progressed to ophthalmopathy tested prospective prediction of ophthalmopathy. The 100 or so discovery patients were randomly split 7:3 into training and test sets. In about 6 Graves' hyperthyroidism patients, the study also compared T-cell repertoires from thyroid tissue with T-cell repertoires from blood. After sampling, hyperthyroidism patients received methimazole starting at 30 mg daily, and ophthalmopathy patients received high-dose intravenous methylprednisolone. Libraries were constructed in a second round of multiplex PCR, after which size selection and purification were performed. Paired-end sequencing of the libraries was performed with 100 bp reads on an Illumina HiSeq2000. SOAPnuke was used to process the raw data, removing reads that contained adapters or uncalled bases, had a mean Phred below 15, or lacked an exact match to the constant primer or identifier. High-quality paired reads were merged with COPE v1.2.5, and unique nucleotide sequences were defined as clonotypes. MiTCR v1.1 was used to align clonotypes to the IMGT TRBV, TRBD and TRBJ reference segments. The analysis was restricted to V-J combinations with a frequency above 0.0001, which together covered just over 98% of the repertoires. The TCS score was defined as the ratio of F50 (clonal expansion) to E x V (chaos), calculated using BLOSUM62-based TCRdist between CDR3 peptides within each V-J. Welch's t-statistics and random forest reduced 450 to 600 V-J features to 13, which were used in a naive Bayes classifier (R e1071). No statistical method was used to set the sample size in advance, and investigators knew the group allocation. The paper describes TCR Vbeta CDR3 sequencing of some 130 peripheral blood samples, made up of some 40 ophthalmopathy patients, over 70 hyperthyroidism patients and 17 progressor patients.

The origin of this receptor is a woman aged 18-29 years with Graves disease. Donor details come from another sample of the same person, matched by shared clones. Sequencing used peripheral blood mononuclear cells (PBMCs), obtained at new diagnosis, from a patient treated with antithyroid drugs. The chain employs TRBV5-8 and TRBJ2-7, with no confident D gene call. CDR3 sequence: CASSFAPRYEQYV. Read as DNA, the sequence is TGTGCCAGCAGCTTTGCACCTCGCTACGAGCAGTACGTC.